The 2 T cell receptor beta chains below come from one sample, sequenced in a study of early T cells in non-severe SARS-CoV-2 infection. MiXCR was run by TCRdb on the 5' RACE reads, yielding one entry per CDR3 protein. Of tens of thousands of distinct CDR3 sequences in the sample, about 6% were seen once. Material for sequencing was whole blood. The origin of the receptors is an adult who was a healthcare worker with PCR-confirmed SARS-CoV-2 infection or an uninfected control (not recorded which).

This clonotype showed up many times. This chain connects TRBV20-1 to TRBJ1-1, with 7 positions matching TRBD1. CDR1 and CDR2 (germline): DFQATT, SNEGSKA (reference sequence). The length of the CDR3 is 14 residues. Unmatched junction bases numbered 3, after V lost 2 bases and J lost 0 bases. DNA for the CDR3: TGCAGTGCTAGAAGGACAGGACTGAACACTGAAGCTTTCTTT. Translating it yields CSARRTGLNTEAFF.

This clonotype was seen ten or more times. V usage is TRBV28 and J usage is TRBJ2-3; D is uncertain. CDR1 and CDR2 from the germline V gene are MDHEN and SYDVKM. Trimming shortened V by 4 bases and J by 2 bases, and 16 bases separated the two germline ends. The CDR3 covers 16 residues. The CDR3 coding sequence is TGTGCCAGCAGTTCCCGAGAGGAGAGGACCACAGATACGCAGTATTTT. This codes for CASSSREERTTDTQYF.